The subject of this entry is one T cell receptor (beta chain). Its target is not known. The record originates from a study of OX40 agonist ivuxolimab in advanced cancers. Study as a whole: Having had anti-PD-1, anti-PD-L1 or anti-CTLA-4 therapy before was allowed, and about 42% had some. Study-level findings and limits: No antigen was identified for the clonally expanded peripheral T cells.

Germline loops: CDR1 SGDLS, CDR2 YYNGEE. The length of the CDR3 is 14 residues. Trimming stripped 4 bases from V and 8 bases from J, with 15 bases between. Libraries were prepared by immunoSEQ multiplex PCR; TCRdb keeps only in-frame clonotypes and omits some of them. The data show tens of thousands of clones, about 89% seen once. This TCR derives from an adult with an advanced solid tumor such as melanoma, head and neck, liver or kidney cancer. The source material was CD4+ or CD8+ T cells sorted from blood, sampled in a trial of the OX40 agonist ivuxolimab. V and J are TRBV9 and TRBJ1-4; maybe TRBD1 (5 bases). In nucleotides, the CDR3 is TGTGCCAGCAGCCTTGGGGGTATCGGAGAAAAACTGTTTTTT. It yields the protein CASSLGGIGEKLFF. The entire variable domain, with the rest obtained from reference TRBV9 and TRBJ1-4, is as follows: DSGVTQTPKHLITATGQRVTLRCSPRSGDLSVYWYQQSLDQGLQFLIQYYNGEERAKGNILERFSAQQFPDLHSELNLSSLELGDSALYFCASSLGGIGEKLFFGSGTQLSVL.